This T cell receptor beta chain was captured in a study of T cell changes during pregnancy in multiple sclerosis. J was trimmed by 5 bases and V by 3 bases; bases with no gene match: 11. Germline V CDR1 and CDR2: SGDLS, YYNGEE. CDR3 length: 16 residues. TCRdb keeps only in-frame clones here, not all; method: immunoSEQ multiplex PCR. The sample has roughly 38,000 clones; approximately 89% are singletons. V gene TRBV9 combines with J gene TRBJ2-7; 10 nucleotides align to TRBD1. This specimen consisted of CD4+ T cells from peripheral blood mononuclear cells, obtained in the second trimester of pregnancy. The TCR was taken from a female donor in good health, enrolled as a control in a pregnancy study. CDR3: CASSAIGDRGSHEQYF. The CDR3 DNA follows: TGTGCCAGCAGCGCTATTGGGGACAGGGGAAGCCACGAGCAGTACTTC. The whole variable domain, remainder taken from reference TRBV9 and TRBJ2-7, is DSGVTQTPKHLITATGQRVTLRCSPRSGDLSVYWYQQSLDQGLQFLIQYYNGEERAKGNILERFSAQQFPDLHSELNLSSLELGDSALYFCASSAIGDRGSHEQYFGPGTRLTVT.